This TCR beta chain was identified in a study of chemoradiotherapy in HPV16-positive cancers. General study points: During treatment, candidate HPV-specific clones and E7-related motifs expanded in tumor.

Repertoires were sampled repeatedly during chemoradiotherapy. The length of the CDR3 is 15 residues. Germline lookup yields CDR1 MGHRA and CDR2 YSYEKL. V lost 1 base to trimming and J lost 6 bases, with 12 bases between them. This clone was seen more than once but under ten times. As yet, its antigen is unknown. Sequencing was performed with immunoSEQ multiplex PCR; in TCRdb, only in-frame clones are kept and a portion is missing. This table has 7,500 to 8,000 clones, around 77% appearing once. The sample here was taken from a patient who underwent chemoradiotherapy. The TCR originated in a human donor with HPV-associated anogenital cancer. The gene calls are TRBV4-1 and TRBJ2-2, with D hard to call. Here the CDR3 reads CASSQGGSLSGELFF. For the CDR3, the DNA is TGCGCCAGCAGCCAAGGCGGTAGCTTGTCCGGGGAGCTGTTTTTT.